The 10 T cell receptor beta chains below were found in one sample sequenced in a study of tumor-infiltrating lymphocytes in primary liver carcinoma. The authors made TCR beta cDNA from around 500 ng total RNA with a constant-region primer. Three nested multiplex PCR rounds of slightly modified ARM-PCR generated TCR beta libraries. The first two PCR rounds used TRBV1-TRBV30 forward primers with a C-beta reverse primer, around 10 cycles each. Each CDR3 protein gets one entry after TCRdb re-called the multiplex PCR reads with MiXCR. The sample gives roughly 330,000 distinct CDR3 sequences, roughly two thirds of which show up once; about 6.5% is in the top ten. Alongside blood RNA obtained from unsorted whole blood, germline DNA was also extracted. Sequencing used peripheral blood. These receptors were obtained from a man between 35 and 55 years old with primary liver carcinoma and hepatitis B virus infection.

Regarding this clonotype: A read error may be the cause here, since a much bigger clone is one base away. The V call is TRBV6-1, the J call TRBJ2-7, with 10 bases matching TRBD1. Per the germline V gene, CDR1 is MNHNS and CDR2 is SASEGT. The CDR3 contains 15 residues. CDR3 sequence (DNA): TGTGTCAGCAGTATGGAGACAGGGGGCCCCTACGAGCAGTACTTC. Translating gives CVSSMETGGPYEQYF.

The CDR3 region is CAWGTVGRGSNQPQHF. The CDR3 coding sequence is TGTGCCTGGGGGACTGTAGGAAGAGGTAGCAATCAGCCCCAGCATTTT. The chain uses TRBV30 and TRBJ1-5; TRBD1 is a possible D gene (5 bases). The ends were cut back, 5 bases at V and 0 bases at J, with 17 bases in the middle. The germline CDR1 and CDR2 sequences are GTSNPN and SVGIG (reference sequence). The length of the CDR3 is 16 residues.

As concerns this clonotype: Since a much larger clone is just one base distant, this may be a read error. The chain is built from TRBV6-6 and TRBJ2-7, with D possibly being TRBD1 (6 bases). CDR1 and CDR2 (germline): MNHNY, SVGAGI (reference sequence). This CDR3 is 12 amino acids long. CDR3 in amino acids: CASMQGTGEHYF. CDR3 bases: TGTGCCAGCATGCAGGGGACCGGGGAGCACTACTTC.

This clonotype was counted many times. This sequence joins TRBV11-2 and TRBJ2-5; 9 nucleotides match TRBD2. The CDR3 has 13 amino acids. The junction had 4 bases not matched to a gene; V was cut back by 7 bases and J by 4 bases. In germline, CDR1 is SGHAT, CDR2 FQNNGV. The CDR3 sequence is CASNQLAGETQYF. CDR3 sequence (DNA): TGTGCCAGCAATCAACTAGCGGGAGAGACCCAGTACTTC.

Worth noting for this clonotype: Being one base from a much bigger clone, this may be a read error. This is likely a read error, given that the CDR3 carries no conserved phenylalanine or tryptophan at its end. V usage is TRBV6-2 or TRBV6-3 and J usage is TRBJ2-1; D is unresolved. Germline assignment: CDR1 MNHEY and CDR2 SVGEGT. Trimming cost V 5 bases and J 8 bases, with 10 bases left between them. The CDR3 consists of 12 residues. The CDR3, as DNA: TGTGCCAGCAGTCCCACTACGGATGAGCAGTTCTCC. This sequence encodes CASSPTTDEQFS.

This clonotype has a count of ten or more. The chain recombines TRBV4-2 with TRBJ2-7; no firm D call. Trimming cost V 1 base and J 1 base, with 5 bases left between them. The CDR3 length is 13 residues. Germline assignment: CDR1 LGHNA and CDR2 YNFKEQ. CDR3 nucleotide sequence: TGTGCCAGCAGCCAAGCTCGGTCCTACGAGCAGTACTTC. It translates to CASSQARSYEQYF.

This clonotype has a count of ten or more. This chain joins TRBV4-2 and TRBJ2-5; a possible D gene is TRBD1 (5 bases). V lost 0 bases to trimming and J lost 1 base, with 9 bases between them. The CDR3 spans 15 residues. CDR1 is LGHNA, CDR2 YNFKEQ, per germline. In DNA form, the CDR3 reads TGTGCCAGCAGCCAAGAAGCAGGGCCCCAAGAGACCCAGTACTTC. Protein product: CASSQEAGPQETQYF.

This clonotype was counted once. The chain links TRBV11-3 to TRBJ2-3; D is unresolved. This CDR3 comprises 15 residues. V was cut by 5 bases and J by 1 base, with 13 bases left in between. Per the germline V gene, CDR1 is SGHNT and CDR2 is YENEEA. CDR3 sequence (DNA): TGTGCCAGCAGCCAGCAGAGGTTCGGCACAGATACGCAGTATTTT. Residues: CASSQQRFGTDTQYF.

This clonotype was seen more than once but under ten times. Since a much larger clone is just one base distant, this may be a read error. Given the absence of the conserved phenylalanine or tryptophan at the CDR3 end, a read error is likely. The rearrangement uses TRBV6-5 and TRBJ2-4, with D maybe TRBD1 (6 bases). The CDR3 is 12 amino acids. Germline loops: CDR1 MNHEY, CDR2 SVGAGI. The ends were cut back, 8 bases at V and 5 bases at J, with 10 bases in the middle. The CDR3 loop reads CASVGAENIQYL. The CDR3 nucleotides are TGTGCCAGCGTGGGGGCGGAAAACATTCAGTACTTA.

This clonotype has ten or more counts. The chain links TRBV4-1 to TRBJ2-5; D is perhaps TRBD1 or TRBD2 (5 bases each). Per germline, CDR1 MGHRA and CDR2 YSYEKL. The V and J ends lost 4 bases and 2 bases respectively, with 14 bases between them. The CDR3 totals 15 residues. CDR3 loop: CASSLTGTSQETQYF. In DNA form, the CDR3 reads TGCGCCAGCAGCCTTACCGGGACCTCTCAAGAGACCCAGTACTTC.